This T cell receptor (beta chain) was sequenced during a study of shared clonotypes between healthy human individuals. A word on this clone: Its cognate antigen is unknown.

The data were produced by immunoSEQ multiplex PCR, yet TCRdb's version contains in-frame clones alone and is incomplete. The sample yields 800,000 to 1,200,000 clones, about four fifths seen once. The CDR3 totals 15 residues. Germline V gene lookup returns CDR1 SNHLY and CDR2 FYNNEI. V shed 7 bases and J shed 2 bases, with 14 bases lying between them. Naive CD4+ cells were CD45RA-selected; the remaining cells were memory. Findings and caveats of the study: For naive CD4 cells, roughly 4.6% of clonotypes were shared across several donors.

The sample taken for sequencing was memory CD4+ T cells from PBMCs. Subset denoted: CD45RA-negative fraction. The gene calls are TRBV2 and TRBJ2-2, with a weak D call TRBD2 (6 bases). The TCR comes from a man aged 18 to 35 in good health. Some clones in this sample may be carry-over from other donors' samples. Here the CDR3 reads CASTQTRGNTGELFF. CDR3 DNA: TGTGCCAGCACCCAGACTAGGGGTAACACCGGGGAGCTGTTTTTT.